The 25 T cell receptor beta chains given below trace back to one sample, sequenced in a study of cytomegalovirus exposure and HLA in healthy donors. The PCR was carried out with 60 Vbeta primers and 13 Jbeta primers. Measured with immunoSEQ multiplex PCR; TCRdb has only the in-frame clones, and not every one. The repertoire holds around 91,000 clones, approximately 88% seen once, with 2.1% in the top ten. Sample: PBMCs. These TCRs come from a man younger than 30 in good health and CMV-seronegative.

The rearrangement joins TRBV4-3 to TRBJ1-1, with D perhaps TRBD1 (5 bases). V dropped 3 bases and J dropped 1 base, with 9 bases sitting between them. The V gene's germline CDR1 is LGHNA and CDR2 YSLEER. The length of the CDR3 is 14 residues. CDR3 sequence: CASSHSTGNTEAFF. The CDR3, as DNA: TGCGCCAGCAGCCACTCTACAGGGAACACTGAAGCTTTCTTT.

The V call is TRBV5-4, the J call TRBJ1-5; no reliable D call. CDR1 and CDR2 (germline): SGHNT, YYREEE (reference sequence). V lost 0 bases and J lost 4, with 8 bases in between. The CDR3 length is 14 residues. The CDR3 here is CASSLGTANQPQHF. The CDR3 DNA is TGTGCCAGCAGCTTGGGGACTGCGAATCAGCCCCAGCATTTT.

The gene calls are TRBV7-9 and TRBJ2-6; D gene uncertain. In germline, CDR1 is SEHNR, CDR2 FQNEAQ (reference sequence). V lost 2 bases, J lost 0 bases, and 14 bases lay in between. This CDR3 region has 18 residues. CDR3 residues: CASSLLGQMNSGANVLTF. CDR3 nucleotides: TGTGCCAGCAGCTTACTTGGGCAGATGAACTCTGGGGCCAACGTCCTGACTTTC.

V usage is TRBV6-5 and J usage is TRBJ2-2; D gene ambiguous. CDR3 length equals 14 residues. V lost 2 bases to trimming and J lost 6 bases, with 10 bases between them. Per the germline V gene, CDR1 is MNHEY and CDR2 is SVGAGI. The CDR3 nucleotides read TGTGCCAGCAGTTACCTCGGTTTTTCCGGGGAGCTGTTTTTT. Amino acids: CASSYLGFSGELFF.

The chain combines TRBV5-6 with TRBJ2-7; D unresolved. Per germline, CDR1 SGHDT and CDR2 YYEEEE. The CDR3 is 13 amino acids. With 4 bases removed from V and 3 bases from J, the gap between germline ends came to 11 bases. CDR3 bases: TGTGCCAGCAGCCCGCAAGCTAACTACGAGCAGTACTTC. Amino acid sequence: CASSPQANYEQYF.

CDR3 in amino acids: CASSSGNGNTQYF. Here the CDR3 DNA reads TGTGCCAGCAGTTCAGGGAATGGAAATACGCAGTATTTT. The chain recombines TRBV27 with TRBJ2-3; the D gene is possibly TRBD1 (5 bases). Deletions cut 4 bases from V and 7 bases from J, with 12 bases between. Germline V gene lookup returns CDR1 MNHEY and CDR2 SMNVEV (reference sequence). This CDR3 comprises 13 residues.

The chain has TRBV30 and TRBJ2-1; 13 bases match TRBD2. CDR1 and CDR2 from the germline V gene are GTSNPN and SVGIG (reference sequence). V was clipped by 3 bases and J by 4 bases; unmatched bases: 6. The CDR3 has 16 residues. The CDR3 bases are TGTGCCTGGAGGCGCGGGACTAGCGGGATATACAATGAGCAGTTCTTC. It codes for CAWRRGTSGIYNEQFF.

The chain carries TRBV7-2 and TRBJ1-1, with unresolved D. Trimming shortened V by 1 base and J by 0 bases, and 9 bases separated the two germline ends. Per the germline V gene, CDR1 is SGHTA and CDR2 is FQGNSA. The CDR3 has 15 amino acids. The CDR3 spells CASSLGGNMNTEAFF. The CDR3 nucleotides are TGTGCCAGCAGCTTAGGCGGGAACATGAACACTGAAGCTTTCTTT.

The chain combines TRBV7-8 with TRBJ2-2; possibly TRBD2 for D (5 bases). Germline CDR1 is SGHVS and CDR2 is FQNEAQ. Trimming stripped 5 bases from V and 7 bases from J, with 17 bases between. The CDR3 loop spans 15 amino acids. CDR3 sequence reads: CASSLAGGWDGELFF. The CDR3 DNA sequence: TGTGCCAGCAGCCTCGCCGGCGGGTGGGACGGGGAGCTGTTTTTT. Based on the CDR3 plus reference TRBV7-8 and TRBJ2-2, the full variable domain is GAGVSQSPRYKVAKRGQDVALRCDPISGHVSLFWYQQALGQGPEFLTYFQNEAQLDKSGLPSDRFFAERPEGSVSTLKIQRTQQEDSAVYLCASSLAGGWDGELFFGEGSRLTVL.

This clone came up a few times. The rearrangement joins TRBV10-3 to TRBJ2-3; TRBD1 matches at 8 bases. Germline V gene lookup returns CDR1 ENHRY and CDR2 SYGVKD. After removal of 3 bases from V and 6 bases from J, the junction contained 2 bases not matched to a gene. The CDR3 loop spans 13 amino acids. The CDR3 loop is CAISDRQGDTQYF. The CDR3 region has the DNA TGTGCCATCAGTGACCGACAGGGGGATACGCAGTATTTT.

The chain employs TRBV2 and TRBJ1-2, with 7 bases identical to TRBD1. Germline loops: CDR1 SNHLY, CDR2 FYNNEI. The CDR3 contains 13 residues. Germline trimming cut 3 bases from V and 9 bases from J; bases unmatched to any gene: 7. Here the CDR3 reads CASSDEGARRYTF. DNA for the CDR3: TGTGCCAGCAGTGATGAGGGGGCGCGGCGCTACACCTTC.

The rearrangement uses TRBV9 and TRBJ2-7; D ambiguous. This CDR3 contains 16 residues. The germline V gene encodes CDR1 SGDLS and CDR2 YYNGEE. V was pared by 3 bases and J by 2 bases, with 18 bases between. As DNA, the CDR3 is TGTGCCAGCAGCGCGGAGTTGTTAGCCCTCCCCTACGAGCAGTACTTC. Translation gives CASSAELLALPYEQYF. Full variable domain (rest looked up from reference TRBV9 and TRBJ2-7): DSGVTQTPKHLITATGQRVTLRCSPRSGDLSVYWYQQSLDQGLQFLIQYYNGEERAKGNILERFSAQQFPDLHSELNLSSLELGDSALYFCASSAELLALPYEQYFGPGTRLTVT.

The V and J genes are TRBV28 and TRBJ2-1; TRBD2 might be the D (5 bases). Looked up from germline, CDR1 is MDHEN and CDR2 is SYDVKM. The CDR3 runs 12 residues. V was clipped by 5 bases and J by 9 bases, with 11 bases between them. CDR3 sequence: CASSPLDPEQFF. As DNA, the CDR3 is TGTGCCAGCAGTCCACTAGACCCTGAGCAGTTCTTC.

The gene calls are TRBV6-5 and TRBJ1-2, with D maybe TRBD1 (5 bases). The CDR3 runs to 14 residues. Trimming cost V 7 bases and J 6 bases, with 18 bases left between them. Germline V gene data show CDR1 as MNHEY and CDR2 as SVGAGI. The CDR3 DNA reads TGTGCCAGCACCTCCAGGGCAGGGTCCCATGGCTACACCTTC. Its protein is CASTSRAGSHGYTF.

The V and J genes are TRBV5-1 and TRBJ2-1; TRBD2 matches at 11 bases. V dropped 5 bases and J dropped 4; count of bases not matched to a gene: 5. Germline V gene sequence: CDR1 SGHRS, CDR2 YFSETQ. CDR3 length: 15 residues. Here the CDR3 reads CASSRGTSGYNEQFF. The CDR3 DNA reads TGCGCCAGCAGTCGGGGGACTAGCGGTTACAATGAGCAGTTCTTC.

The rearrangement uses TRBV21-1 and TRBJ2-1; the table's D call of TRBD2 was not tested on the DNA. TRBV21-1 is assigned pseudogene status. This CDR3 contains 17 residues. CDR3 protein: CASSKAGTSDPLNEQFF. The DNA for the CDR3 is TGTGCCAGCAGCAAAGCCGGGACTAGCGATCCCCTCAATGAGCAGTTCTTC.

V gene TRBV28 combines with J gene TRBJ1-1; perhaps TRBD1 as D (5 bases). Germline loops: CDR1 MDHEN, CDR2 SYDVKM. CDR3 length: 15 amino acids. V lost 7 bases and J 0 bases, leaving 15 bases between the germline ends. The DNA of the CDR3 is TGTGCCAGCAAGGAGGGACGGTGGATGAACACTGAAGCTTTCTTT. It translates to CASKEGRWMNTEAFF.

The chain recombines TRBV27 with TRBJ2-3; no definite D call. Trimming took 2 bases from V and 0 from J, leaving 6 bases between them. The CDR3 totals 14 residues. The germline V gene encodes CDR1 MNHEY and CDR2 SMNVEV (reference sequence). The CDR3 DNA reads TGTGCCAGCAGTTTAGTAGATAGCACAGATACGCAGTATTTT. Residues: CASSLVDSTDTQYF.

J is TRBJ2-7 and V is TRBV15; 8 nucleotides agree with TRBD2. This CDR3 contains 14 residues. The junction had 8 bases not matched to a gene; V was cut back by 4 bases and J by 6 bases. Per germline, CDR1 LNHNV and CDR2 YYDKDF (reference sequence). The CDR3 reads CATSMSRLALEQYF. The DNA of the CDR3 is TGTGCCACCAGCATGAGTCGACTAGCGCTCGAGCAGTACTTC. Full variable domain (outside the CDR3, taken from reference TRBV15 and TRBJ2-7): DAMVIQNPRYQVTQFGKPVTLSCSQTLNHNVMYWYQQKSSQAPKLLFHYYDKDFNNEADTPDNFQSRRPNTSFCFLDIRSPGLGDTAMYLCATSMSRLALEQYFGPGTRLTVT.

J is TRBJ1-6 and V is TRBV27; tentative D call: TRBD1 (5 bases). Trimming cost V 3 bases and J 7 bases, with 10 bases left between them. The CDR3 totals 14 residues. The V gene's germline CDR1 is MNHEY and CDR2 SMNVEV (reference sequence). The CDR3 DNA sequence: TGTGCCAGCAGTTTCGGGGGTCCCAATTCACCCCTCCACTTT. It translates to CASSFGGPNSPLHF.

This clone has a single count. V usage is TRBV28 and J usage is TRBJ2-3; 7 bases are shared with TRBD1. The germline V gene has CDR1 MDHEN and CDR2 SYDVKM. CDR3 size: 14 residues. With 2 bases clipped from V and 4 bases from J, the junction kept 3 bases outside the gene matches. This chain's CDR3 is CASSLGQGADTQYF. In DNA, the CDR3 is TGTGCCAGCAGTTTAGGGCAGGGGGCAGATACGCAGTATTTT.

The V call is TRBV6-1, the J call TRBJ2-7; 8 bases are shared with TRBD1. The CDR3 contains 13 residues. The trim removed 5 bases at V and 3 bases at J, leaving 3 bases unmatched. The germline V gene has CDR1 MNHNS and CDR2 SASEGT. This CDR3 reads CASSTDRGYEQYF. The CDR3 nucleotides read TGTGCCAGCAGTACCGACAGGGGCTACGAGCAGTACTTC.

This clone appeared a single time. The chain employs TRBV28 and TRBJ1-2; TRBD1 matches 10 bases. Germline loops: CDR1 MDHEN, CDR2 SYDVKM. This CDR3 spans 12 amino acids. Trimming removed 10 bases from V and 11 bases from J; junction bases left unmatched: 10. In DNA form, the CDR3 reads TGTGCCATCCACCGGGACAGGGGACGGTACACCTTC. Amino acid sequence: CAIHRDRGRYTF.

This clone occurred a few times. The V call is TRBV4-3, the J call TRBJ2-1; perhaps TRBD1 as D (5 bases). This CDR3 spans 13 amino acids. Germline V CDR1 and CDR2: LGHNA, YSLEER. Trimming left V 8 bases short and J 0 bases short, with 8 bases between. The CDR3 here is CASGADSYNEQFF. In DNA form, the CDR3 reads TGCGCCAGCGGGGCGGACTCCTACAATGAGCAGTTCTTC.

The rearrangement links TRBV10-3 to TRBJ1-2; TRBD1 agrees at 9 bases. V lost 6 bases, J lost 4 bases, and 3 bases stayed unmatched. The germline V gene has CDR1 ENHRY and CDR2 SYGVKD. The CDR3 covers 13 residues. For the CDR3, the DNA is TGTGCCATCAGGGACAGGGGTTTCTATGGCTACACCTTC. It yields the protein CAIRDRGFYGYTF.